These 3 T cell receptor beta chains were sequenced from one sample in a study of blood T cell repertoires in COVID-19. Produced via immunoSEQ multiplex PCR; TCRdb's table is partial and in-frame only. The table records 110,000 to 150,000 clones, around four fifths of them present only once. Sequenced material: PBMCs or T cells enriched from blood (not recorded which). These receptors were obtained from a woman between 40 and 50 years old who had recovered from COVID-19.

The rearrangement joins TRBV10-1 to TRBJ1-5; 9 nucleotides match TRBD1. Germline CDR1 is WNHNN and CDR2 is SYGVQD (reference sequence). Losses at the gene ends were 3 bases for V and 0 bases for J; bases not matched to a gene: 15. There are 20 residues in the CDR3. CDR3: CASSDPGQGRRLNSNQPQHF. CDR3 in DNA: TGCGCCAGCAGTGACCCAGGACAGGGGAGACGCTTAAATAGCAATCAGCCCCAGCATTTT.

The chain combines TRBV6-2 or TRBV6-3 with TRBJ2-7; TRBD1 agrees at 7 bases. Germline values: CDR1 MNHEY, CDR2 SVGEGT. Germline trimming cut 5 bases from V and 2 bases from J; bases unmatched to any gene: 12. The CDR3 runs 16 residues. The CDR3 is CASSDLRGRNAYEQYF. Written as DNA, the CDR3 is TGTGCCAGCAGTGACCTAAGGGGGCGGAATGCCTACGAGCAGTACTTC.

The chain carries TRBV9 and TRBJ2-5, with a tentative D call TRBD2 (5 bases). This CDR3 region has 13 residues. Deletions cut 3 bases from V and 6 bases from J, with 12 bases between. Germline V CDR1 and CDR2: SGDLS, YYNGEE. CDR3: CASSGSAPQTQYF. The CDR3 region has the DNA TGTGCCAGCAGCGGTAGCGCCCCCCAGACCCAGTACTTC.